This is a list of T cell receptor beta chains from one sample in a study of cytomegalovirus exposure and HLA in healthy donors. Clones were read by immunoSEQ multiplex PCR, and TCRdb kept only the in-frame ones, dropping some. This table has 200,000 to 300,000 clones, 70% to 90% appearing once. The source material was PBMCs. All receptors come from a woman in her 40s in good health and CMV-seropositive. The CDR3 runs from the conserved cysteine through the conserved F or W. The order of the fields is CDR3 length, V gene, clone size, D gene, J gene, CDR3 DNA, CDR3 protein. The D gene is left open where the match is weak. Where a row states a size, it is once, few, many or the class of an expanded clone; other rows omit it.

>15|TRBV4-1|.|.|TRBJ2-3
TGCGCCAGCAGCCAAGAGGGACTCTTCACAGATACGCAGTATTTT
CASSQEGLFTDTQYF
>14|TRBV10-3|.|.|TRBJ1-1
TGTGCCATCAGAGGAACAGGGTTGAACACTGAAGCTTTCTTT
CAIRGTGLNTEAFF
>14|TRBV30|.|TRBD2|TRBJ2-7
TGTGCCTGGAGTGTACGCGGGGGATGGTACGAGCAGTACTTC
CAWSVRGGWYEQYF
>13|TRBV19|.|TRBD1|TRBJ1-5
TGTGCCAGTAGTACCAACAGGGGGCAGCCCCAGCATTTT
CASSTNRGQPQHF
>16|TRBV7-2|.|TRBD1|TRBJ2-1
TGTGCCAGCAGCTCCCGGGACAGGTCCTCCTACAATGAGCAGTTCTTC
CASSSRDRSSYNEQFF
>16|TRBV4-3|.|TRBD1|TRBJ2-3
TGCGCCAGCAGCCAAGTCCGGACAGGGGGCCCAGATACGCAGTATTTT
CASSQVRTGGPDTQYF
>14|TRBV5-4|few|.|TRBJ2-3
TGTGCCAGCAGCTTGGGACTACTCACAGATACGCAGTATTTT
CASSLGLLTDTQYF
>15|TRBV6-1|.|TRBD1|TRBJ1-1
TGTGCCAGCAGTGCTCGACAGGGGGGGGAGACTGAAGCTTTCTTT
CASSARQGGETEAFF
>13|TRBV5-1|.|TRBD1|TRBJ1-2
TGCGCCAGCAGCTTGGAACAGGGGGTAGGCTACACCTTC
CASSLEQGVGYTF
>19|TRBV30|.|.|TRBJ1-3
TGTGCCTGGAGTGTAGGGGCCAGGGACTTGTTAGGCTCTGGAAACACCATATATTTT
CAWSVGARDLLGSGNTIYF
>14|TRBV27|.|.|TRBJ2-1
TGTGCCAGCAGTGAATCGGAGTGGTACAATGAGCAGTTCTTC
CASSESEWYNEQFF
>15|TRBV5-8|.|TRBD2|TRBJ2-7
TGTGCCAGCAGCCGGACTAGCGGGAGGAGCTACGAGCAGTACTTC
CASSRTSGRSYEQYF
>15|TRBV9|.|TRBD2|TRBJ2-1
TGTGCCAGCGGGCGACTAGCGGGAGGTACGGGGGAGCAGTTCTTC
CASGRLAGGTGEQFF
>13|TRBV13|once|.|TRBJ2-3
TGTGCCAGCAGCCCCCCTAGCACAGATACGCAGTATTTT
CASSPPSTDTQYF
>15|TRBV6-6|few|.|TRBJ2-2
TGTGCCAGCATTTCAGGGGAAGGGTTCACCGGGGAGCTGTTTTTT
CASISGEGFTGELFF
>17|TRBV7-9|.|.|TRBJ2-7
TGTTCCAGCAGCTTAGTCTTCAACAGGGATCTATCCTACGAGCAGTACTTC
CSSSLVFNRDLSYEQYF
>16|TRBV7-7|.|TRBD2|TRBJ2-5
TGTGCTAGCAGCCCTCTAGCGGGGGGGGGTAAAGAGACCCAGTACTTC
CASSPLAGGGKETQYF
>15|TRBV5-1|once|.|TRBJ2-2
TGCGCCAGCAGCTTGGGAGGGAGTATCACCGGGGAGCTGTTTTTT
CASSLGGSITGELFF
>14|TRBV6-1|.|.|TRBJ2-1
TGTGCCAGCATCCAAAGGGGGTTGTCCAATGAGCAGTTCTTC
CASIQRGLSNEQFF
>13|TRBV7-9|.|.|TRBJ1-2
TGTGCCAGCAGCCCAGGACAGTACTATGGCTACACCTTC
CASSPGQYYGYTF
>14|TRBV25-1|few|.|TRBJ1-4
TGTGCCAGCAGTGAATCCCTGCGGAATGAAAAACTGTTTTTT
CASSESLRNEKLFF
>13|TRBV28|.|.|TRBJ2-7
TGTGCCAGCAGTTATGAGGGAATCTACGAGCAGTACTTC
CASSYEGIYEQYF